A single sample is the source of the 10 T cell receptor beta chains below, sequenced in a study of neoadjuvant anti-PD-1 for oral cavity cancer (dated by TCRdb to the early 2020s). The sample's time point, from its label and the paper: after neoadjuvant nivolumab, at surgical resection. Libraries were constructed by the immunoSEQ multiplex PCR assay. As stored in TCRdb, this immuneACCESS dataset retains in-frame rearrangements with V and J assigned. A fraction of the clones does not appear; measured against another copy, unresolved V genes explain less than half of the discrepancy, and the remainder lacks a known reason. The sample records over 7,500 clones, roughly 66% of which are singletons. The top ten hold around 4% of the sample. Material: PBMCs, obtained after nivolumab (anti-PD-1) treatment. These receptors were collected from a person aged 35-79 years with oral cavity squamous cell carcinoma.

The rearrangement joins TRBV9 to TRBJ2-5; 8 positions match TRBD1. V was pared by 4 bases and J by 5 bases, with 7 bases of the junction left unmatched. The CDR3 is 14 amino acids. From germline, CDR1 is SGDLS and CDR2 YYNGEE. The CDR3 loop reads CASSPRQGRETQYF. The CDR3 DNA reads as TGTGCCAGCAGCCCCAGACAGGGGAGGGAGACCCAGTACTTC.

The CDR3 reads CASSLTGGAGNYGYTF. CDR3 nucleotides: TGTGCCAGCAGTCTGACAGGGGGCGCGGGTAACTATGGCTACACCTTC. The J gene is TRBJ1-2, the V gene TRBV2; TRBD1 agrees at 10 bases. This CDR3 has 16 amino acids. Germline V gene lookup returns CDR1 SNHLY and CDR2 FYNNEI. V trimming: 5 bases; J trimming: 1 base; junction bases outside the gene matches: 7.

This chain connects TRBV28 to TRBJ1-1, with no clear D. The CDR3 contains 13 residues. Germline CDR1 reads MDHEN; CDR2 reads SYDVKM. V gave up 6 bases and J gave up 3 bases, with 11 bases separating them. The chain's CDR3 is CASRSGVDTEAFF. CDR3 DNA: TGTGCCAGCAGAAGTGGGGTTGACACTGAAGCTTTCTTT.

This chain links TRBV4-1 with TRBJ1-5; D is undetermined. This CDR3 region has 13 residues. CDR1 and CDR2 (germline): MGHRA, YSYEKL. Trimming took off 1 base at V and 4 bases at J, with 5 bases between the two ends. CDR3 protein: CASSQVENQPQHF. The CDR3 coding sequence is TGCGCCAGCAGCCAAGTGGAAAATCAGCCCCAGCATTTT.

CDR3 nucleotides: TGTGCCAGCAGCTCCTACCAAGAGACCCAGTACTTC. As protein: CASSSYQETQYF. The chain combines TRBV5-5 with TRBJ2-5; D gene ambiguous. The CDR3 is 12 amino acids. CDR1 is SGHKS and CDR2 is YYEKEE in the germline V gene (reference sequence). Trimming took off 3 bases at V and 0 bases at J, with 3 bases between the two ends.

The V call is TRBV5-6, the J call TRBJ1-5; possibly TRBD1 for D (5 bases). V lost 4 bases, J lost 2 bases, and 7 bases lay in between. Germline V CDR1 and CDR2: SGHDT, YYEEEE. This CDR3 is 13 amino acids long. CDR3 sequence reads: CASSGGGNQPQHF. CDR3 coding DNA: TGTGCCAGCAGCGGGGGGGGCAATCAGCCCCAGCATTTT. The full variable domain, with the rest looked up from reference TRBV5-6 and TRBJ1-5, is DAGVTQSPTHLIKTRGQQVTLRCSPKSGHDTVSWYQQALGQGPQFIFQYYEEEERQRGNFPDRFSGHQFPNYSSELNVNALLLGDSALYLCASSGGGNQPQHFGDGTRLSIL.

The rearrangement uses TRBV2 and TRBJ2-7; TRBD1 agrees at 7 bases. CDR1 SNHLY and CDR2 FYNNEI come from the germline V gene. CDR3 length: 15 residues. V shed 2 bases and J 2 bases; nucleotides not matched to a gene: 6. CDR3 nucleotide sequence: TGTGCCAGCAGTGAATACAGGGGCCGAACCTACGAGCAGTACTTC. As protein: CASSEYRGRTYEQYF.

The V and J genes are TRBV25-1 and TRBJ2-1; D not certain. Germline CDR1 MGHDK, CDR2 SYGVNS. CDR3 length: 15 residues. Trimming pared 7 bases from V and 5 bases from J, leaving 18 bases between. In DNA form, the CDR3 reads TGTGCCAGCACCTCCTTAGGGCTTAGGGACAATGAGCAGTTCTTC. This codes for CASTSLGLRDNEQFF.

The rearrangement links TRBV2 to TRBJ2-1; 11 bases are shared with TRBD2. Germline V lookup: CDR1 SNHLY, CDR2 FYNNEI. V lost 5 bases to trimming and J lost 7 bases; unmatched junction nucleotides: 7. The CDR3 sequence is 15 residues long. The CDR3 protein is CASSLTSGAANEQFF. The CDR3 nucleotides read TGTGCCAGCAGTCTGACTAGCGGGGCTGCTAATGAGCAGTTCTTC.

This chain connects TRBV6-1 to TRBJ2-7, with 7 bases aligning to TRBD2. This CDR3 comprises 12 residues. The germline V gene has CDR1 MNHNS and CDR2 SASEGT. CDR3 coding DNA: TGTTCACTTAGTCGGGGAGGGCACGAGCAGTACTTC. This sequence encodes CSLSRGGHEQYF.